These 18 T cell receptor beta chains came from one sample sequenced in a study of PD-1 blockade in mismatch repair-deficient tumors. Sequenced by immunoSEQ multiplex PCR; TCRdb stores in-frame clones only, minus some. The sample consists of about 68,000 clones, around 73% of them appearing once. The sample consisted of peripheral blood, taken 2 weeks after starting pembrolizumab. The receptors come from an adult with mismatch repair-deficient cancer.

The chain has TRBV19 and TRBJ1-3, with D perhaps TRBD1 (6 bases). Germline V gene data show CDR1 as LNHDA and CDR2 as SQIVND (reference sequence). CDR3 length: 15 amino acids. V was shortened by 9 bases and J by 0 bases, with 15 bases between the two germline ends. CDR3 residues: CASVGGPSSGNTIYF. DNA for the CDR3: TGTGCCAGCGTGGGGGGGCCAAGCTCTGGAAACACCATATATTTT.

The rearrangement links TRBV13 to TRBJ2-2; D is unresolved. The germline V and J ends were trimmed by 8 bases and 2 bases, with 12 bases remaining between them. The CDR3 covers 14 residues. Looked up from germline, CDR1 is PRHDT and CDR2 is FYEKMQ (reference sequence). The CDR3 coding sequence is TGTGCCAGCTACTCGACATCCAACACCGGGGAGCTGTTTTTT. The encoded protein is CASYSTSNTGELFF. Variable domain in full (rest from reference TRBV13 and TRBJ2-2): AAGVIQSPRHLIKEKRETATLKCYPIPRHDTVYWYQQGPGQDPQFLISFYEKMQSDKGSIPDRFSAQQFSDYHSELNMSSLELGDSALYFCASYSTSNTGELFFGEGSRLTVL.

V is TRBV9 and J is TRBJ2-1, with no clear D. Germline lookup yields CDR1 SGDLS and CDR2 YYNGEE. CDR3 size: 12 residues. V lost 8 bases and J lost 4, with 10 bases in between. The CDR3 here is CASVEWYNEQFF. Written as DNA, the CDR3 is TGTGCCAGTGTAGAGTGGTACAATGAGCAGTTCTTC.

The V call is TRBV29-1, the J call TRBJ2-3; the D is unclear. The CDR3 has 13 amino acids. Germline CDR1 reads SQVTM; CDR2 reads ANQGSEA. V shed 3 bases and J shed 1 base, with 8 bases lying between them. The DNA for the CDR3 is TGCAGCGTTGATCAAGACCGCACAGATACGCAGTATTTT. It translates to CSVDQDRTDTQYF.

The rearrangement links TRBV7-8 to TRBJ2-1, with 9 nucleotides matching TRBD2. Germline V gene lookup returns CDR1 SGHVS and CDR2 FQNEAQ. The CDR3 extends over 16 amino acids. Losses at the gene ends were 5 bases for V and 5 bases for J; bases not matched to a gene: 10. The DNA of the CDR3 is TGTGCCAGCAGCAGGGATGGGGCGGGAGGGAACAATGAGCAGTTCTTC. This sequence encodes CASSRDGAGGNNEQFF. The full variable domain, completed using reference TRBV7-8 and TRBJ2-1, is GAGVSQSPRYKVAKRGQDVALRCDPISGHVSLFWYQQALGQGPEFLTYFQNEAQLDKSGLPSDRFFAERPEGSVSTLKIQRTQQEDSAVYLCASSRDGAGGNNEQFFGPGTRLTVL.

This clone appeared a single time. This chain connects TRBV30 to TRBJ1-1, with D possibly TRBD1 on 5 matching bases. CDR1 is GTSNPN and CDR2 is SVGIG in the germline V gene (reference sequence). CDR3 size: 13 residues. Trimming shortened V by 3 bases and J by 6 bases, and 14 bases separated the two germline ends. In DNA, the CDR3 is TGTGCCTGGAGCTTGGGGGTATCGTCTGAAGCTTTCTTT. Amino acid sequence: CAWSLGVSSEAFF.

The chain has TRBV11-2 and TRBJ2-7; D is possibly TRBD2 (5 bases). The V and J ends lost 5 bases and 7 bases respectively, with 12 bases between them. The CDR3 consists of 12 residues. Looked up from germline, CDR1 is SGHAT and CDR2 is FQNNGV. The chain's CDR3 is CASSLGLDEQYF. The CDR3, as DNA: TGTGCCAGCAGCCTTGGACTCGATGAGCAGTACTTC.

The V and J genes are TRBV20-1 and TRBJ1-1; no definite D call. The germline gives CDR1 DFQATT, CDR2 SNEGSKA (reference sequence). V was pared by 5 bases and J by 6 bases, with 10 bases between. The CDR3 covers 11 residues. CDR3 nucleotide sequence: TGCAGTGCTCGGGGAAAGTCTGAAGCTTTCTTT. Amino acid sequence: CSARGKSEAFF.

The chain uses TRBV19 and TRBJ2-5, with D unclear. The CDR3 loop spans 13 amino acids. Trimming took 3 bases from V and 4 from J, leaving 9 bases between them. CDR1 and CDR2 (germline): LNHDA, SQIVND (reference sequence). CDR3 amino acids: CASSMALLETQYF. The CDR3 coding sequence is TGTGCCAGTAGTATGGCGCTTTTAGAGACCCAGTACTTC.

This clone appeared a few times. This rearrangement joins TRBV28 to TRBJ2-1, with 15 bases identical to TRBD2. J gave up 7 bases and V 3 bases, and 7 bases lay outside the gene matches. Per the germline V gene, CDR1 is MDHEN and CDR2 is SYDVKM. This CDR3 region has 17 residues. CDR3 sequence reads: CASSFGLAGGPGNEQFF. CDR3 bases: TGTGCCAGCAGTTTCGGACTAGCGGGAGGGCCAGGGAATGAGCAGTTCTTC.

The chain couples TRBV19 to TRBJ1-5; 7 bases are shared with TRBD1. The CDR3 has 14 amino acids. Per germline, CDR1 LNHDA and CDR2 SQIVND (reference sequence). J lost 6 bases, V lost 3 bases, and 5 bases had no gene match. The CDR3, as DNA: TGTGCCAGTAGTATGGGACAGACCTTTCAGCCCCAGCATTTT. Amino acids: CASSMGQTFQPQHF. The full variable domain, its missing parts supplied by reference TRBV19 and TRBJ1-5, is DGGITQSPKYLFRKEGQNVTLSCEQNLNHDAMYWYRQDPGQGLRLIYYSQIVNDFQKGDIAEGYSVSREKKESFPLTVTSAQKNPTAFYLCASSMGQTFQPQHFGDGTRLSIL.

V and J are TRBV7-3 and TRBJ2-1; D remains unclear. Trimming cost V 1 base and J 5 bases, with 6 bases left between them. In germline, CDR1 is SGHTA, CDR2 FQGTGA. This CDR3 has 13 residues. CDR3 amino acids: CASSLSQDNEQFF. CDR3 coding DNA: TGTGCCAGCAGCTTAAGTCAAGACAATGAGCAGTTCTTC.

This CDR3 is CAMTRGSGYGYTF. The CDR3 nucleotides read TGTGCCATGACGAGGGGGTCTGGATATGGCTACACCTTC. V is TRBV10-3 and J is TRBJ1-2; possibly TRBD1 for D (6 bases). The germline gives CDR1 ENHRY, CDR2 SYGVKD. V was cut by 9 bases and J by 5 bases, with 16 bases left in between. The CDR3 is made up of 13 amino acids.

This chain uses TRBV29-1 with TRBJ1-1; D gene unclear. The CDR3 extends over 12 amino acids. The V and J ends lost 4 bases and 6 bases respectively, with 12 bases between them. Germline CDR1 is SQVTM and CDR2 is ANQGSEA. CDR3 sequence reads: CSVVLRNAEAFF. CDR3 DNA: TGCAGCGTTGTTCTAAGGAATGCTGAAGCTTTCTTT.

V and J are TRBV4-1 and TRBJ1-2; the D gene is possibly TRBD1 (6 bases). The CDR3 is made up of 14 amino acids. The germline CDR1 and CDR2 sequences are MGHRA and YSYEKL. The V and J ends lost 0 bases and 6 bases respectively, with 11 bases between them. For the CDR3, the DNA is TGCGCCAGCAGCCAAGACGGCAGGGGCAATGGCTACACCTTC. Its protein is CASSQDGRGNGYTF.

V is TRBV27 and J is TRBJ2-3; D not certain. The CDR3 has 13 residues. Germline V gives CDR1 MNHEY, CDR2 SMNVEV (reference sequence). V was trimmed by 7 bases and J by 5 bases, leaving 13 bases between them. This CDR3 is CASKRMGGDTQYF. CDR3 DNA sequence: TGTGCCAGCAAACGGATGGGTGGAGATACGCAGTATTTT.

J is TRBJ2-3 and V is TRBV11-2; tentative D call: TRBD2 (5 bases). The germline V gene has CDR1 SGHAT and CDR2 FQNNGV. CDR3 length equals 18 residues. With 0 bases removed from V and 1 base from J, the gap between germline ends came to 17 bases. CDR3 in amino acids: CASSLDPPGRGGTDTQYF. The CDR3 DNA follows: TGTGCCAGCAGCTTAGACCCTCCCGGACGGGGAGGCACAGATACGCAGTATTTT.

This CDR3 is CASSVGRREGETQYF. Written as DNA, the CDR3 is TGCGCCAGCAGCGTGGGGCGTCGGGAGGGGGAGACCCAGTACTTC. The chain is built from TRBV5-1 and TRBJ2-5; 8 nucleotides line up with TRBD2. CDR1 and CDR2 from the germline V gene are SGHRS and YFSETQ. The CDR3 runs 15 residues. V trimming: 4 bases; J trimming: 5 bases; junction bases outside the gene matches: 10. The variable domain in full, with the rest retrieved from reference TRBV5-1 and TRBJ2-5, is KAGVTQTPRYLIKTRGQQVTLSCSPISGHRSVSWYQQTPGQGLQFLFEYFSETQRNKGNFPGRFSGRQFSNSRSEMNVSTLELGDSALYLCASSVGRREGETQYFGPGTRLLVL.